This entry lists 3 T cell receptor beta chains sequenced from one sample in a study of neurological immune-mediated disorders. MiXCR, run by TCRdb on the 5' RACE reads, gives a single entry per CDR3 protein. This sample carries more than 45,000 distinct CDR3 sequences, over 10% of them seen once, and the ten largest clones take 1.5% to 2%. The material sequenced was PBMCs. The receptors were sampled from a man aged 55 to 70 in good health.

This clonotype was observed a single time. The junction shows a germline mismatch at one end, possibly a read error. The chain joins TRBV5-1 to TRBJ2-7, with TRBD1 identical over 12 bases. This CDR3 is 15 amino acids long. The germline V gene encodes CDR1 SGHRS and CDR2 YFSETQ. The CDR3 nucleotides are TGCGCCAACAGCCTAGGGACAGGGGGCAGGGACGAGCAGTATTTC. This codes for CANSLGTGGRDEQYF.

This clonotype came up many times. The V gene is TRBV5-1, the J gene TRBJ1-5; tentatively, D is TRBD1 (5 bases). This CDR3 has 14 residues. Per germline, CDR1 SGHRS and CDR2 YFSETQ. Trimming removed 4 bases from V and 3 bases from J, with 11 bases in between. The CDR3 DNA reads TGCGCCAGCAGCCTGTGGGGGAACAATCAGCCCCAGCATTTT. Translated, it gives CASSLWGNNQPQHF.

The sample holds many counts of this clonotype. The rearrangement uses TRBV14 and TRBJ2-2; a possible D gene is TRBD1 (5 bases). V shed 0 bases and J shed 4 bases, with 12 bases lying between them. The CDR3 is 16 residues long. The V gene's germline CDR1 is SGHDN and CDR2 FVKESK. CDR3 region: CASSQERTLFTGELFF. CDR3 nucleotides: TGTGCCAGCAGCCAAGAGAGGACACTGTTCACCGGGGAGCTGTTTTTT.